Following are 10 T cell receptor beta chains from one sample sequenced in a study of vaccination effects on CD4 cells after COVID-19. What these receptors recognize is not known. Sequencing in the ViraFEST assay came after antigen-specific CD4+ T cells had been expanded with viral peptide pools, which were used to stimulate PBMC. The authors isolated CD4+ T cells after around 9 days of culture. Every participant took two doses of the BNT162b2 or mRNA-1273 vaccine. Using immunoSEQ multiplex PCR, the repertoire was profiled, and TCRdb retains in-frame clones only, with some absent. The data show over 14,000 clones, approximately 72% seen once. Specimen: CD4+ T cells from PBMCs cultured with SARS-CoV-2 spike peptides, collected after COVID-19 vaccination. These receptors all stem from a human donor who received a COVID-19 vaccine.

V is TRBV19 and J is TRBJ1-6; D gene ambiguous. Germline lookup yields CDR1 LNHDA and CDR2 SQIVND (reference sequence). Deletions cut 8 bases from V and 8 bases from J, with 16 bases between. This CDR3 contains 14 residues. The CDR3, as DNA: TGTGCCAGTGGCTCCGGGAACCTTGATTCACCCCTCCACTTT. The encoded protein is CASGSGNLDSPLHF.

V usage is TRBV6-5 and J usage is TRBJ1-1, with 7 bases fitting TRBD1. V lost 5 bases and J lost 8; bases outside the gene matches: 11. Germline loops: CDR1 MNHEY, CDR2 SVGAGI. The CDR3 has 14 residues. DNA of the CDR3: TGTGCCAGCAGTATCTCCGGGACAGACGAAGAAGCTTTCTTT. Protein sequence: CASSISGTDEEAFF.

The chain joins TRBV7-2 to TRBJ1-6; maybe TRBD1 (5 bases). This CDR3 has 18 residues. Trimming cost V 1 base and J 3 bases, with 16 bases left between them. Germline CDR1 reads SGHTA; CDR2 reads FQGNSA. In DNA form, the CDR3 reads TGTGCCAGCAGCTTAGGCGGGACGGGCATGAGCTATAATTCACCCCTCCACTTT. Translation: CASSLGGTGMSYNSPLHF.

This clone has at least ten counts. The chain combines TRBV6-2 or TRBV6-3 with TRBJ2-7; 8 bases fit TRBD2. This CDR3 contains 17 residues. Per the germline V gene, CDR1 is MNHEY and CDR2 is SVGEGT. V gave up 2 bases and J gave up 5 bases; unmatched junction bases: 14. The CDR3 region is CASSYPLLAGPGDEQYF. For the CDR3, the DNA is TGTGCCAGCAGTTACCCATTGCTAGCGGGCCCTGGGGACGAGCAGTACTTC.

The chain combines TRBV6-5 with TRBJ2-2; no clear D gene. The V gene's germline CDR1 is MNHEY and CDR2 SVGAGI. With 7 bases removed from V and 1 base from J, the gap between germline ends came to 10 bases. There are 14 residues in the CDR3. Here the CDR3 reads CASIRTVNTGELFF. CDR3 sequence (DNA): TGTGCCAGCATAAGGACGGTGAACACCGGGGAGCTGTTTTTT.

CDR3 in DNA: TGTGCCAGCAGTCGCACAGGACGGACCCAGTACTTC. It is translated as CASSRTGRTQYF. The chain combines TRBV28 with TRBJ2-5; tentatively, D is TRBD1 (5 bases). The CDR3 length is 12 residues. Looked up from germline, CDR1 is MDHEN and CDR2 is SYDVKM. The V and J ends lost 5 bases and 7 bases respectively, with 11 bases between them.

The gene calls are TRBV4-2 and TRBJ2-2, with a possible D match to TRBD2 (5 bases). The CDR3 is 16 amino acids. The germline V and J ends were trimmed by 1 base and 5 bases, with 14 bases remaining between them. In germline, CDR1 is LGHNA, CDR2 YNFKEQ. The CDR3 sequence is CASSQVADFGTGELFF. For the CDR3, the DNA is TGTGCCAGCAGCCAAGTCGCGGACTTTGGGACCGGGGAGCTGTTTTTT.

The genes are TRBV18 and TRBJ2-5, with D tentatively TRBD1 or TRBD2 (5 bases each). V lost 5 bases and J lost 1, with 11 bases in between. Germline CDR1 is KGHSH and CDR2 is LQKENI. The length of the CDR3 is 14 residues. CDR3: CASSLAGTQETQYF. CDR3 in DNA: TGTGCCAGCTCATTGGCCGGGACCCAAGAGACCCAGTACTTC.

This clone has only a few counts. The genes are TRBV2 and TRBJ2-1; D may be TRBD1 or TRBD2 (6 bases each). This CDR3 is 13 amino acids long. V was clipped by 4 bases and J by 9 bases, with 13 bases between them. Germline values: CDR1 SNHLY, CDR2 FYNNEI. The CDR3 DNA reads TGTGCCAGCAGTGGGGGGGCAGGCGGTGAGCAGTTCTTC. Translating it yields CASSGGAGGEQFF.

The chain uses TRBV7-9 and TRBJ1-1; maybe TRBD1 (6 bases). The CDR3 totals 14 residues. The germline CDR1 and CDR2 sequences are SEHNR and FQNEAQ (reference sequence). Trimming pared 4 bases from V and 1 base from J, leaving 10 bases between. The CDR3 DNA reads TGTGCCAGCAGCTCACAGGGTGGGAACACTGAAGCTTTCTTT. It specifies CASSSQGGNTEAFF.